This passage covers 30 T cell receptor beta chains from one sample sequenced in a study of technical replicates of blood from a handful of donors (TCRdb year 2017). Library generation was performed with the immunoSEQ multiplex PCR assay. TCRdb obtained this table from immuneACCESS and retained in-frame rearrangements with V and J assigned. These tables miss some clones; where compared with another copy, unresolved V genes account for less than half of the shortfall, and the remainder is unexplained. In all, the sample holds 76,000 or so clones, and around 86% of those were seen once. The top ten clones comprise under 5.5% of the sample. Sequencing was carried out using PBMCs. The receptors shown here come from a human donor in good health. Some clones in this sample may be carry-over from other donors' samples.

The chain joins TRBV4-3 to TRBJ2-7, with D maybe TRBD2 (7 bases). V was cut by 0 bases and J by 6 bases, with 18 bases left in between. CDR1 LGHNA and CDR2 YSLEER come from the germline V gene. This CDR3 is 16 amino acids long. Here the CDR3 DNA reads TGCGCCAGCAGCCAAGATCGGGCGGGGGTAGGGGGCGAGCAGTACTTC. Its translation: CASSQDRAGVGGEQYF.

The rearrangement uses TRBV12-5 and TRBJ1-1; D not resolved. In germline, CDR1 is LGHNT, CDR2 FRNRAP. CDR3 length: 12 residues. Trimming cost V 4 bases and J 5 bases, with 8 bases left between them. The CDR3 bases are TGTGCTAGTGGTTCCCTTCCGACTGAAGCTTTCTTT. It encodes CASGSLPTEAFF.

This clone is a singleton in its sample. The rearrangement joins TRBV30 to TRBJ2-7, with 7 bases that match TRBD1. The germline CDR1 and CDR2 sequences are GTSNPN and SVGIG (reference sequence). V dropped 3 bases and J dropped 4; count of bases not matched to a gene: 3. The CDR3 runs to 12 residues. The CDR3 here is CAWRQGIYEQYF. In nucleotides, the CDR3 is TGTGCCTGGAGACAGGGGATTTACGAGCAGTACTTC.

The V and J genes are TRBV7-2 and TRBJ1-1, with D perhaps matching TRBD1 (5 bases). Germline assignment: CDR1 SGHTA and CDR2 FQGNSA. CDR3 length: 13 amino acids. Trimming pared 5 bases from V and 2 bases from J, leaving 9 bases between. The CDR3 spells CASSVQENTEAFF. DNA for the CDR3: TGTGCCAGCAGCGTACAGGAAAACACTGAAGCTTTCTTT.

CDR3 residues: CAWSVGGGSKAKQYF. As DNA, the CDR3 is TGTGCCTGGAGTGTAGGGGGAGGGTCGAAGGCGAAGCAGTACTTC. The gene calls are TRBV30 and TRBJ2-7; tentative D call: TRBD2 (7 bases). The CDR3 has 15 residues. V lost 0 bases and J 8 bases, leaving 20 bases between the germline ends. The germline CDR1 and CDR2 sequences are GTSNPN and SVGIG (reference sequence).

The chain is built from TRBV30 and TRBJ1-4; D unresolved. Germline-derived CDR1 and CDR2 are GTSNPN and SVGIG (reference sequence). CDR3 length: 15 amino acids. V lost 2 bases and J lost 0, with 10 bases in between. CDR3 amino acids: CAWSLGRATNEKLFF. CDR3 sequence (DNA): TGTGCCTGGAGTTTGGGGAGGGCAACTAATGAAAAACTGTTTTTT. Using reference TRBV30 and TRBJ1-4 for the parts outside the CDR3, the full variable domain is SQTIHQWPATLVQPVGSPLSLECTVEGTSNPNLYWYRQAAGRGLQLLFYSVGIGQISSEVPQNLSASRPQDRQFILSSKKLLLSDSGFYLCAWSLGRATNEKLFFGSGTQLSVL.

A remark on this clone: A junction end diverges from the germline sequence, so it may reflect a read error. V gene TRBV4-3 combines with J gene TRBJ1-1; possible D gene TRBD1, 5 bases. The CDR3 has 15 amino acids. Germline V lookup: CDR1 LGHNA, CDR2 YSLEER. The CDR3 region is CASIQGRGYGTEAFF. The CDR3 DNA reads TGCGCCAGCATCCAAGGTCGGGGGTACGGCACTGAAGCTTTCTTT.

The chain uses TRBV28 and TRBJ1-5; D possibly corresponds to TRBD1 (6 bases). Deletions cut 7 bases from V and 6 bases from J, with 13 bases between. This CDR3 comprises 13 residues. CDR1 is MDHEN and CDR2 is SYDVKM in the germline V gene. CDR3 sequence reads: CASTGDNGQPQHF. The CDR3 region has the DNA TGTGCCAGCACAGGGGATAATGGTCAGCCCCAGCATTTT.

This clone has just one count. Other nucleotide sequences in the sample specify the same CDR3. The J gene is TRBJ2-1, the V gene TRBV7-8; 10 nucleotides line up with TRBD2. This CDR3 has 16 amino acids. The ends lost 2 bases at V and 2 bases at J; junction bases unmatched: 3. Germline CDR1 is SGHVS and CDR2 is FQNEAQ. DNA of the CDR3: TGTGCCAGCAGCTTACGAGCGGGAGGGCCCTACAATGAGCAGTTCTTC. It yields the protein CASSLRAGGPYNEQFF.

The gene calls are TRBV11-3 and TRBJ2-2, with D possibly TRBD1 on 5 matching bases. There are 14 residues in the CDR3. Germline V gives CDR1 SGHNT, CDR2 YENEEA. The V gene lost 6 bases and the J gene lost 4 bases, with 12 bases spanning the gap. CDR3 residues: CASRPREGTGELFF. CDR3 DNA sequence: TGTGCCAGCAGACCCAGGGAAGGCACCGGGGAGCTGTTTTTT.

The chain has TRBV19 and TRBJ2-1; D is ambiguous. The V and J ends lost 0 bases and 8 bases respectively, with 5 bases between them. CDR1 is LNHDA, CDR2 SQIVND, per germline (reference sequence). CDR3 length: 12 amino acids. CDR3 sequence reads: CASSIEGHEQFF. The CDR3 DNA sequence: TGTGCCAGTAGTATAGAGGGCCATGAGCAGTTCTTC.

This clone was observed a handful of times. The chain recombines TRBV11-1 with TRBJ1-1; 8 positions agree with TRBD1. V gave up 4 bases and J gave up 8 bases; unmatched junction bases: 3. Germline-derived CDR1 and CDR2 are SGHAT and FQDESV (reference sequence). This CDR3 spans 12 amino acids. CDR3 nucleotides: TGTGCCAGCAGCTCGGACAGGGAGGAAGCTTTCTTT. Amino acids: CASSSDREEAFF. Looking up the rest from reference TRBV11-1 and TRBJ1-1 gives the full variable domain: EAEVAQSPRYKITEKSQAVAFWCDPISGHATLYWYRQILGQGPELLVQFQDESVVDDSQLPKDRFSAERLKGVDSTLKIQPAELGDSAMYLCASSSDREEAFFGQGTRLTVV.

The chain recombines TRBV13 with TRBJ2-1; no firm D call. From germline, CDR1 is PRHDT and CDR2 FYEKMQ (reference sequence). The CDR3 consists of 15 residues. The V end was cut by 5 bases, the J end by 0 bases, with 11 bases between. This CDR3 is CASSEEMSSYNEQFF. The CDR3 DNA is TGTGCCAGCAGCGAGGAGATGAGCTCCTACAATGAGCAGTTCTTC.

The CDR3 here is CASSEAGGGNQPQHF. The CDR3 DNA reads TGTGCCAGCAGCGAAGCGGGGGGAGGCAATCAGCCCCAGCATTTT. This chain connects TRBV7-8 to TRBJ1-5; possible D gene TRBD1, 5 bases. V lost 5 bases, J lost 2 bases, and 13 bases lay in between. Germline loops: CDR1 SGHVS, CDR2 FQNEAQ. The CDR3 has 15 residues. The whole variable domain, remainder taken from reference TRBV7-8 and TRBJ1-5, is GAGVSQSPRYKVAKRGQDVALRCDPISGHVSLFWYQQALGQGPEFLTYFQNEAQLDKSGLPSDRFFAERPEGSVSTLKIQRTQQEDSAVYLCASSEAGGGNQPQHFGDGTRLSIL.

The chain combines TRBV18 with TRBJ1-5, with D unresolved. V dropped 3 bases and J dropped 0 bases, with 6 bases sitting between them. Germline CDR1 and CDR2: KGHSH and LQKENI. This CDR3 has 14 amino acids. Written as DNA, the CDR3 is TGTGCCAGCTCACCCGGTTATAGCAATCAGCCCCAGCATTTT. It yields the protein CASSPGYSNQPQHF.

The chain couples TRBV6-5 to TRBJ1-2; the D gene is possibly TRBD1 (6 bases). Germline values: CDR1 MNHEY, CDR2 SVGAGI. The germline V and J ends were trimmed by 6 bases and 4 bases, with 15 bases remaining between them. The CDR3 has 14 residues. In nucleotides, the CDR3 is TGTGCCAGCAGCCTCCAAGGGGGGGGCTATGGCTACACCTTC. It codes for CASSLQGGGYGYTF.

The V gene is TRBV5-8, the J gene TRBJ1-2, with 8 nucleotides matching TRBD1. Germline V gives CDR1 SGHTS, CDR2 YDEGEE. There are 13 residues in the CDR3. Trimming cost V 3 bases and J 8 bases; bases outside gene matches: 6. Here the CDR3 reads CASSSDRGRGYTF. The CDR3 region has the DNA TGTGCCAGCAGCTCTGACAGGGGTCGCGGCTACACCTTC.

In this sample, this clone turned up a few times. The chain combines TRBV15 with TRBJ1-1, with TRBD1 matching 7 bases. The germline CDR1 and CDR2 sequences are LNHNV and YYDKDF (reference sequence). V was clipped by 4 bases and J by 11 bases; unmatched bases: 10. CDR3 length equals 13 residues. The CDR3 region has the DNA TGTGCCACCAGCAACTGGGACAGTCCGAGGGCTTTCTTT. Protein product: CATSNWDSPRAFF.

The CDR3 DNA sequence: TGCGCCAGCAGCTTACTAGCGGGAGGGCCCCGCTACGAGCAGTACTTC. This sequence encodes CASSLLAGGPRYEQYF. The V and J genes are TRBV5-1 and TRBJ2-7; 13 positions match TRBD2. This CDR3 comprises 16 residues. With V trimmed by 2 bases and J by 3 bases, 5 bases remained unmatched. The germline V gene has CDR1 SGHRS and CDR2 YFSETQ. The full variable domain, in which reference TRBV5-1 and TRBJ2-7 provide the parts outside the CDR3, is KAGVTQTPRYLIKTRGQQVTLSCSPISGHRSVSWYQQTPGQGLQFLFEYFSETQRNKGNFPGRFSGRQFSNSRSEMNVSTLELGDSALYLCASSLLAGGPRYEQYFGPGTRLTVT.

This clone was seen only once. The chain is built from TRBV19 and TRBJ2-7; 7 positions match TRBD1. The CDR3 is made up of 14 amino acids. CDR1 and CDR2 from the germline V gene are LNHDA and SQIVND (reference sequence). V trimming: 5 bases; J trimming: 8 bases; junction bases outside the gene matches: 12. CDR3 bases: TGTGCCAGTAGTTCCGGGGACAGTCTCATCAAGCAGTACTTC. It specifies CASSSGDSLIKQYF.

This clone was observed once. This chain links TRBV29-1 with TRBJ2-7, with a possible D match to TRBD1 (6 bases). Germline CDR1 SQVTM, CDR2 ANQGSEA. This CDR3 has 12 residues. The ends were cut back, 4 bases at V and 2 bases at J, with 9 bases in the middle. As DNA, the CDR3 is TGCAGCGTTGGAGGGACACCCTACGAGCAGTACTTC. This gives the protein CSVGGTPYEQYF.

This chain uses TRBV4-2 with TRBJ2-5, with TRBD2 identical over 15 bases. The CDR3 is made up of 16 amino acids. V shed 3 bases and J 4 bases; nucleotides not matched to a gene: 3. CDR1 is LGHNA, CDR2 YNFKEQ, per germline. The CDR3 DNA is TGTGCCAGCAGCCAGGCGGGACTAGCGGGGGGAGAGACCCAGTACTTC. Translating it yields CASSQAGLAGGETQYF.

This chain connects TRBV10-2 to TRBJ1-1, with TRBD1 as a possible D gene (5 bases). Germline CDR1 reads WSHSY; CDR2 reads SAAADI. The ends were cut back, 6 bases at V and 1 base at J, with 9 bases in the middle. CDR3 length equals 13 residues. CDR3 in DNA: TGCGCCAGCAGACAGGCCCCGAACACTGAAGCTTTCTTT. Amino acids: CASRQAPNTEAFF.

V is TRBV4-1 and J is TRBJ1-5; weak D call: TRBD1 (5 bases). The CDR3 spans 15 residues. The germline CDR1 and CDR2 sequences are MGHRA and YSYEKL. V lost 1 base and J lost 3, with 10 bases in between. CDR3 sequence (DNA): TGCGCCAGCAGCCAAGTAGGGGAACACAATCAGCCCCAGCATTTT. Its translation is CASSQVGEHNQPQHF.

The chain couples TRBV10-3 to TRBJ2-1; 10 positions agree with TRBD2. Germline V CDR1 and CDR2: ENHRY, SYGVKD. The trim removed 4 bases at V and 6 bases at J, leaving 3 bases unmatched. The CDR3 length is 14 residues. CDR3 DNA sequence: TGTGCCATCAGTGGGGGACTAGCGCCCAATGAGCAGTTCTTC. It specifies CAISGGLAPNEQFF.

The CDR3 DNA reads as TGTGCAAGTCGCTTAGTAGGTTCCGGGGAGAGATACAATGAGCAGTTCTTC. Translated, it gives CASRLVGSGERYNEQFF. V usage is TRBV12-2 and J usage is TRBJ2-1; TRBD2 is the table's D call and was not checked against the DNA. TRBV12-2 is termed a pseudogene. The CDR3 loop spans 17 amino acids.

V usage is TRBV4-3 and J usage is TRBJ2-5; 8 nucleotides align to TRBD1. The CDR3 totals 16 residues. The germline CDR1 and CDR2 sequences are LGHNA and YSLEER. The V and J ends lost 0 bases and 5 bases, in that order; junction bases with no gene match: 8. DNA of the CDR3: TGCGCCAGCAGCCAAGAGGGCAGGGGGCATCGGGAGACCCAGTACTTC. Its protein is CASSQEGRGHRETQYF.

The genes are TRBV15 and TRBJ2-7; 8 bases are a match to TRBD2. The CDR3 covers 14 residues. Germline loops: CDR1 LNHNV, CDR2 YYDKDF (reference sequence). After removal of 5 bases from V and 0 bases from J, the junction contained 3 bases not matched to a gene. CDR3 in amino acids: CATSLSGSSYEQYF. Here the CDR3 DNA reads TGTGCCACCAGCTTAAGCGGGAGCTCCTACGAGCAGTACTTC.

This chain links TRBV2 with TRBJ2-3; D possibly corresponds to TRBD2 (5 bases). Deletions cut 4 bases from V and 1 base from J, with 12 bases between. Per the germline V gene, CDR1 is SNHLY and CDR2 is FYNNEI. The CDR3 runs 15 residues. The CDR3 DNA reads as TGTGCCAGCAGTGTGGGTCGGGGTCGCACAGATACGCAGTATTTT. Encoded protein: CASSVGRGRTDTQYF.

CDR3 protein: CATSRESPPGGEQFF. DNA for the CDR3: TGTGCCACCAGCAGAGAATCCCCACCAGGAGGCGAGCAGTTCTTC. The rearrangement uses TRBV15 and TRBJ2-1; possible D gene TRBD2, 5 bases. Germline V gives CDR1 LNHNV, CDR2 YYDKDF (reference sequence). CDR3 length equals 15 residues. V was cut by 0 bases and J by 10 bases, with 16 bases left in between.